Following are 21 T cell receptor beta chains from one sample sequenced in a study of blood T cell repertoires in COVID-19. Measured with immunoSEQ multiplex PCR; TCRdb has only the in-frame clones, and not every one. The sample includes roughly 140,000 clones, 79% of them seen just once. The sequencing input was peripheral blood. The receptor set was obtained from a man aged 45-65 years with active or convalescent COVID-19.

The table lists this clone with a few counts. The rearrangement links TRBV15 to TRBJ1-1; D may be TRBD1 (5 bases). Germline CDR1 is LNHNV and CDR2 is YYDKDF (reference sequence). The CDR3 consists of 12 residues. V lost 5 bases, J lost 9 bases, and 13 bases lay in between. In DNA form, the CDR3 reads TGTGCCACCAGCCCTGGGGGAGGGCAAGCTTTCTTT. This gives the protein CATSPGGGQAFF. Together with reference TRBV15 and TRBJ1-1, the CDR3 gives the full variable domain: DAMVIQNPRYQVTQFGKPVTLSCSQTLNHNVMYWYQQKSSQAPKLLFHYYDKDFNNEADTPDNFQSRRPNTSFCFLDIRSPGLGDTAMYLCATSPGGGQAFFGQGTRLTVV.

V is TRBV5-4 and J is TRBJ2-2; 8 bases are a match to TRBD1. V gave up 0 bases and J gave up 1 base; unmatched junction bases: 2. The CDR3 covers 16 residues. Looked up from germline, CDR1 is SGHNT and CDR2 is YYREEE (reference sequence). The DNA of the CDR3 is TGTGCCAGCAGCTTGGAGACAGGGGTGAACACCGGGGAGCTGTTTTTT. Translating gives CASSLETGVNTGELFF.

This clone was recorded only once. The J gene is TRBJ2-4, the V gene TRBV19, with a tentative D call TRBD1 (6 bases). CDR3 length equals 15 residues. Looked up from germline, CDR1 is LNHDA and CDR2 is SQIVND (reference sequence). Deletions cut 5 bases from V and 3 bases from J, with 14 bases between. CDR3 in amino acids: CASSLPGQGKNIQYF. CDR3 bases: TGTGCCAGTAGTCTCCCGGGACAAGGCAAAAACATTCAGTACTTC.

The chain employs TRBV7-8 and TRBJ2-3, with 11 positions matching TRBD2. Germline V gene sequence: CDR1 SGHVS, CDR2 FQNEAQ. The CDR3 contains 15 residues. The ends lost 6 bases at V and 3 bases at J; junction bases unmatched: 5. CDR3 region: CASSHTSGRTDTQYF. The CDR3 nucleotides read TGTGCCAGCAGTCACACTAGCGGGAGAACAGATACGCAGTATTTT.

CDR3 sequence reads: CSAFGPLDEQYF. The DNA of the CDR3 is TGCAGCGCCTTCGGTCCGCTCGACGAGCAGTACTTC. The chain combines TRBV29-1 with TRBJ2-7, with D unresolved. V shed 7 bases and J shed 5 bases, with 15 bases lying between them. The CDR3 has 12 residues. CDR1 SQVTM and CDR2 ANQGSEA come from the germline V gene.

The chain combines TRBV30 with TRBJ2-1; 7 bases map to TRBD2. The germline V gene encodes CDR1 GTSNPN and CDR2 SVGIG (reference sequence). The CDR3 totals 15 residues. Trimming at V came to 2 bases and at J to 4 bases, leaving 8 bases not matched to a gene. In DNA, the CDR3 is TGTGCCTGGAGTCTGGGGCTAGCGGCATACAATGAGCAGTTCTTC. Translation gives CAWSLGLAAYNEQFF.

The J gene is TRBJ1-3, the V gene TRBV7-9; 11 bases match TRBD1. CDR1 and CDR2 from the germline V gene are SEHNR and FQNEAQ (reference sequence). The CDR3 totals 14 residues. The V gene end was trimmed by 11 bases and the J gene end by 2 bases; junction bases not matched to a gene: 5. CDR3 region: CAAGQGAPGNTIYF. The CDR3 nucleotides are TGTGCCGCCGGACAGGGGGCGCCTGGAAACACCATATATTTT. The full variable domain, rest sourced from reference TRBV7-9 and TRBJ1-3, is DTGVSQNPRHKITKRGQNVTFRCDPISEHNRLYWYRQTLGQGPEFLTYFQNEAQLEKSRLLSDRFSAERPKGSFSTLEIQRTEQGDSAMYLCAAGQGAPGNTIYFGEGSWLTVV.

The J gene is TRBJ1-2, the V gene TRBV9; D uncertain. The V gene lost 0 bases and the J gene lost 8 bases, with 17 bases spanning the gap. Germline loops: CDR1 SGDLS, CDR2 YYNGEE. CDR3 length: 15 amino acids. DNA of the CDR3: TGTGCCAGCAGCGTAGGTCAGGTTGCCTCGGGAGGCTACACCTTC. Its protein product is CASSVGQVASGGYTF.

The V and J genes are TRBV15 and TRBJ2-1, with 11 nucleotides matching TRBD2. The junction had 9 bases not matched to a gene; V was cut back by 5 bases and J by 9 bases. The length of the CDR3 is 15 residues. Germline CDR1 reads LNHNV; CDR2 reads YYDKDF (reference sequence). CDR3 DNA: TGTGCCACCAGCGAACTAGCGGGAGTCCGGAGTGAGCAGTTCTTC. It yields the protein CATSELAGVRSEQFF.

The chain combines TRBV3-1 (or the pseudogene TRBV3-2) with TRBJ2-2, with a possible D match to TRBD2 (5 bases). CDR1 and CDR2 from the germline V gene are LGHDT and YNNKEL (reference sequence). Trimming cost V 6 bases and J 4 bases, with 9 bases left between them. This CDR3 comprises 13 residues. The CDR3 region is CASRAGVTGELFF. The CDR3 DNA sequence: TGTGCCAGCAGGGCCGGGGTCACCGGGGAGCTGTTTTTT.

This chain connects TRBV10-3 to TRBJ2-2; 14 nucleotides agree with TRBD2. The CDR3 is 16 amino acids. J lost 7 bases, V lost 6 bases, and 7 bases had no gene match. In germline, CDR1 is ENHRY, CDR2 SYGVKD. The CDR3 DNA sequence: TGTGCCATCAGCTTGGGACTAGCGGGAGTGGGCGGGGAGCTGTTTTTT. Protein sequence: CAISLGLAGVGGELFF.

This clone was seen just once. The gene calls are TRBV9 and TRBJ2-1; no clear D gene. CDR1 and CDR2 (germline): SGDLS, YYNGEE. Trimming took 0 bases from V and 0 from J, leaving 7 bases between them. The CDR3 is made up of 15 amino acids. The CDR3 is CASSVGSSSYNEQFF. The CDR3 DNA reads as TGTGCCAGCAGCGTAGGGTCGAGCTCCTACAATGAGCAGTTCTTC.

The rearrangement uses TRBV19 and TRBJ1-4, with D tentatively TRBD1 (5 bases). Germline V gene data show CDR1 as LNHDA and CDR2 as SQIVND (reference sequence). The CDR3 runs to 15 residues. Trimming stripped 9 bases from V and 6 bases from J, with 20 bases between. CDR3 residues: CASQGGATGDEKLFF. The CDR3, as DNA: TGTGCCAGCCAAGGAGGGGCAACCGGTGATGAAAAACTGTTTTTT.

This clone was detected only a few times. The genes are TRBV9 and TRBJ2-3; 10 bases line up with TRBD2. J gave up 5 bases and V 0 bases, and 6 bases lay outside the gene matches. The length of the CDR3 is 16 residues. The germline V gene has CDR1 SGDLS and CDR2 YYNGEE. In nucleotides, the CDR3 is TGTGCCAGCAGCGTAGAAGCGGGAGGGCCGGAAGATACGCAGTATTTT. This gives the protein CASSVEAGGPEDTQYF.

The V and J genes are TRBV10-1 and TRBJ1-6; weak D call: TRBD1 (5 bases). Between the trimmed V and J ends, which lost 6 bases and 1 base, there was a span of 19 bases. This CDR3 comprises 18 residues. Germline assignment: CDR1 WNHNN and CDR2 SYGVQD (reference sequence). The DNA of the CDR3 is TGCGCCAGCAGAAATACCAGGGAGGGGCGGTCCTATAATTCACCCCTCCACTTT. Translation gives CASRNTREGRSYNSPLHF.

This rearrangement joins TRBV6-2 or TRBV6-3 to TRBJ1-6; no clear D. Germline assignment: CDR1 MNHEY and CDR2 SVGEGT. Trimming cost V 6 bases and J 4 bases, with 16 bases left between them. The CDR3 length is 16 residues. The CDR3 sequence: CASSPPASVYNSPLHF. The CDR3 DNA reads TGTGCCAGCAGCCCTCCGGCGAGCGTTTATAATTCACCCCTCCACTTT.

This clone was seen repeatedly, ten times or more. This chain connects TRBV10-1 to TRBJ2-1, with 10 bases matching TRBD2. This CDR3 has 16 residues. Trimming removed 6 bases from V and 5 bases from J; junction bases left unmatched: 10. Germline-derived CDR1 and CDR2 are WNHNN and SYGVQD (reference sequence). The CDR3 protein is CASSPGGAGGDNEQFF. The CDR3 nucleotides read TGCGCCAGCAGCCCCGGGGGAGCGGGAGGGGACAATGAGCAGTTCTTC.

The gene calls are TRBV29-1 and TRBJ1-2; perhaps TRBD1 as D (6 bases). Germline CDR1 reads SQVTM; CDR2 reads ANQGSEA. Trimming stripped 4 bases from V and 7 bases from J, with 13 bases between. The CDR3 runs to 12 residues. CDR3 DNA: TGCAGCGTTGTGGGGGCTTTGCTTGGCTACACCTTC. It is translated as CSVVGALLGYTF.

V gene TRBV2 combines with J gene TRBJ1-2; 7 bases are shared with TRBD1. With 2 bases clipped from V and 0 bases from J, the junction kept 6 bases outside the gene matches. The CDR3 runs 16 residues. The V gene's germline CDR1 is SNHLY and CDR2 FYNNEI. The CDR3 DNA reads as TGTGCCAGCAGTGAAAGGGGGCTGCTCTCTAACTATGGCTACACCTTC. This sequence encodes CASSERGLLSNYGYTF.

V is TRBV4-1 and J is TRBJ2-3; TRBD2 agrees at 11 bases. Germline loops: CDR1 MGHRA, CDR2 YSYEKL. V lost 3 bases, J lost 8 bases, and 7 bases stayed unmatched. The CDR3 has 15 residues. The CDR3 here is CASSQVLAGESTQYF. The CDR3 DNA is TGCGCCAGCAGCCAGGTACTAGCGGGAGAGAGTACGCAGTATTTT.

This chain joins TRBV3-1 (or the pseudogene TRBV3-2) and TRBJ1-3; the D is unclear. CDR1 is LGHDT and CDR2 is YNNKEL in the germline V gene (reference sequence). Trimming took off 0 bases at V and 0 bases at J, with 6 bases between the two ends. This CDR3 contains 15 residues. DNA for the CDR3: TGTGCCAGCAGCCAAGATGTCATCTCTGGAAACACCATATATTTT. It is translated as CASSQDVISGNTIYF.